This is a list of T cell receptor beta chains from one sample in a study of cytomegalovirus exposure and HLA in healthy donors. Produced via immunoSEQ multiplex PCR; TCRdb's table is partial and in-frame only. The sample carries about 150,000 clones, around 83% recorded once. Sample: PBMCs. The receptors originated from a human donor in good health. Each CDR3 is given without its conserved first and last residue. A clone size is listed for some rows: how often the clone was seen (once, few, many), or a class if it is expanded.

V gene: TRBV5-1
clone size: .
CDR3 protein: ASSSDRPYEQY

V gene: TRBV5-1
clone size: few
CDR3 protein: ASSLVAVPSYEQY

V gene: TRBV19
clone size: .
CDR3 protein: ASRTSGGAKDTQY

V gene: TRBV27
clone size: once
CDR3 protein: ASREGSSYNSPLH

V gene: TRBV6-4
clone size: .
CDR3 protein: ASSESGLADTGELF

V gene: TRBV27
clone size: .
CDR3 protein: ASSTGSTDTQY

V gene: TRBV5-6
clone size: .
CDR3 protein: ASSREVGLMGRGDEQY

V gene: TRBV15
clone size: .
CDR3 protein: ATRGQGPDTQY

V gene: TRBV25-1
clone size: .
CDR3 protein: ASSEWAAGANVLT

V gene: TRBV28
clone size: .
CDR3 protein: ASSPYGSGASYEQY

V gene: TRBV2
clone size: few
CDR3 protein: AGGTLSSYEQY

V gene: TRBV18
clone size: .
CDR3 protein: ASSPAGNSYEQY

V gene: TRBV2
clone size: .
CDR3 protein: ASSDFHRGLSSTEAF

V gene: TRBV6-1
clone size: few
CDR3 protein: ASRLSNQPQH

V gene: TRBV29-1
clone size: .
CDR3 protein: SVAGGGQPQH

V gene: TRBV19
clone size: .
CDR3 protein: ASSLSYATGTGTRGYT

V gene: TRBV5-1
clone size: .
CDR3 protein: ASSLEGALYNEQF

V gene: TRBV6-5
clone size: .
CDR3 protein: ASSPWTGNQPQH

V gene: TRBV6-5
clone size: .
CDR3 protein: ASGRLGTSTDTQY

V gene: TRBV5-1
clone size: .
CDR3 protein: ASSFVSGSENEQF

V gene: TRBV25-1
clone size: .
CDR3 protein: ASRMGQFTEAF

V gene: TRBV7-2
clone size: .
CDR3 protein: ASSTGLAGGGTQY

V gene: TRBV2
clone size: few
CDR3 protein: ASSEFMTGSSYEQY

V gene: TRBV7-8
clone size: .
CDR3 protein: ASSLASGSGEKLF

V gene: TRBV6-6
clone size: once
CDR3 protein: ASRQGAAEQF

V gene: TRBV30
clone size: .
CDR3 protein: AWSATRTSGSPREQY

V gene: TRBV5-6
clone size: once
CDR3 protein: ASSFQAGDEF

V gene: TRBV10-3
clone size: once
CDR3 protein: ATSTTGVPRNEQY

V gene: TRBV6-5
clone size: .
CDR3 protein: ASSDRGNTEAF

V gene: TRBV7-3
clone size: .
CDR3 protein: ASSLSPIGDTQY

V gene: TRBV4-1
clone size: .
CDR3 protein: ASSLTDNEQF

V gene: TRBV7-2
clone size: .
CDR3 protein: ASRPQGENEKLF

V gene: TRBV5-4
clone size: .
CDR3 protein: ASRWTGEVDEQF

V gene: TRBV4-1
clone size: .
CDR3 protein: ASSQGGQVGGYT

V gene: TRBV18
clone size: .
CDR3 protein: ASSPGALVTDTQY

V gene: TRBV29-1
clone size: once
CDR3 protein: SAGGGEGTEAF

V gene: TRBV25-1
clone size: .
CDR3 protein: ASSPIAGGMYNEQF

V gene: TRBV25-1
clone size: .
CDR3 protein: ASRDRRADTQY

V gene: TRBV6-5
clone size: .
CDR3 protein: ASSYDGDYYTGELF

V gene: TRBV18
clone size: .
CDR3 protein: ASSPGTDTQY

V gene: TRBV5-1
clone size: few
CDR3 protein: ASSLQNSGRGDTQY

V gene: TRBV5-4
clone size: .
CDR3 protein: ASSHPDRANTEAF